The clone carrying this T cell receptor beta chain was detected a few times. TCRbeta library construction was performed incorporating unique molecular identifiers. TCRdb reprocessed the PCR reads with MiXCR, giving one entry per CDR3 protein. Among about 580,000 distinct CDR3 sequences listed, under 25% were seen once. The sample originates from a study of T-cell reconstitution after alpha-beta-depleted transplantation in children. CDR1 is SQVTM, CDR2 ANQGSEA, per germline. Trimming pared 5 bases from V and 6 bases from J, leaving 10 bases between. The CDR3 is 11 amino acids. The genes are TRBV29-1 and TRBJ1-1; D is uncertain. Sequencing used PBMCs, mostly from graft donor cells, obtained 360 days after TCRalphabeta/CD19-depleted stem cell transplant. This sequence was found in a boy younger than two who had a stem cell transplant for acute myeloid leukemia, so the T cells may come from the graft donor. The CDR3 DNA is TGCAGCGTTTACCGGGAGGCTGAAGCTTTCTTT. Amino acid sequence: CSVYREAEAFF.